The T cell receptor beta chain described here comes from a study of cytomegalovirus exposure and HLA in healthy donors. PCR used 60 Vbeta primers and 13 Jbeta primers. The protocol was immunoSEQ multiplex PCR, while the TCRdb copy is restricted to in-frame clones and leaves out a portion. Of some 140,000 clones in the sample, over 60% are singletons; the top ten hold around 2%. This CDR3 has 13 amino acids. Germline assignment: CDR1 MNHEY and CDR2 SMNVEV (reference sequence). The J segment lost 7 bases and the V segment lost 3 bases, leaving 3 bases of the junction unmatched. The sequenced material came from PBMCs. The receptor comes from a man in his thirties or forties in good health and CMV-seronegative. The V gene is TRBV27, the J gene TRBJ1-2; 9 bases fit TRBD1. The CDR3 here is CASSFGDRAGYTF. The CDR3 nucleotides read TGTGCCAGCAGTTTTGGGGACAGGGCTGGCTACACCTTC.